These 19 T cell receptor beta chains originate from one sample sequenced in a study of metastatic and nonmetastatic thyroid tumors. TCRdb redid the clone calls on the PCR reads using MiXCR. The repertoire has some 38,000 clones, approximately 20% of them found once; the top ten carry 15% to 20%. Prior to thyroid surgery, none of the patients had received any treatment. Sequenced input: blood. The source is a female donor with papillary thyroid cancer or a benign thyroid nodule (not recorded which). Some clones in this sample may be carry-over from other donors' samples.

This clone was picked up many times. The V gene is TRBV19, the J gene TRBJ2-6; a weak D match, TRBD2 (5 bases). The germline V and J ends were trimmed by 6 bases and 4 bases, with 7 bases remaining between them. CDR1 and CDR2 from the germline V gene are LNHDA and SQIVND (reference sequence). The CDR3 is 13 amino acids. CDR3 DNA: TGTGCCAGTAGGGACTTCGGGGCCAACGTCCTGACTTTC. This sequence encodes CASRDFGANVLTF.

CDR3 nucleotides: TGTGCCAGCACCCACCATGGGGGGGGGGCCTACGAGCAGTACTTC. This codes for CASTHHGGGAYEQYF. V and J are TRBV27 and TRBJ2-7; TRBD2 matches at 7 bases. The CDR3 has 15 residues. Unmatched junction bases numbered 11, after V lost 7 bases and J lost 2 bases. Germline V gene sequence: CDR1 MNHEY, CDR2 SMNVEV (reference sequence).

This clone has a count of ten or more. This rearrangement joins TRBV12-5 to TRBJ2-5, with D unclear. CDR1 LGHNT and CDR2 FRNRAP come from the germline V gene. CDR3 length: 13 amino acids. V lost 2 bases and J lost 3, with 7 bases in between. The CDR3 DNA reads as TGTGCTAGTGGTTTGTGGCCCGAAGAGACCCAGTACTTC. Its translation is CASGLWPEETQYF.

This clone was seen repeatedly, ten times or more. This sequence joins TRBV12-3 or TRBV12-4 and TRBJ1-4; a possible D gene is TRBD1 (6 bases). V was pared by 5 bases and J by 5 bases, with 12 bases between. The CDR3 is 14 residues long. The CDR3 region has the DNA TGTGCCAGCAGTAGGGGGAGGGGCAATGAAAAACTGTTTTTT. Translated, it gives CASSRGRGNEKLFF.

In its sample, this clone was seen many times. The sample holds other DNA sequences that translate to the same CDR3. The chain has TRBV6-1 and TRBJ1-2; D remains unclear. CDR1 MNHNS and CDR2 SASEGT come from the germline V gene. The germline V and J ends were trimmed by 7 bases and 7 bases, with 7 bases remaining between them. The CDR3 runs 10 residues. The CDR3 DNA is TGTGCCAGCACCCTCCTTGGCTACACCTTC. Its protein product is CASTLLGYTF.

In regard to this clone: This CDR3 fails to terminate in the conserved phenylalanine or tryptophan, so it likely reflects a read error. This chain links TRBV28 with TRBJ2-7; TRBD1 agrees at 7 bases. CDR1 and CDR2 (germline): MDHEN, SYDVKM. CDR3 length: 14 amino acids. Germline trimming cut 7 bases from V and 3 bases from J; bases unmatched to any gene: 9. For the CDR3, the DNA is TGTGCCAGCACCTCAATCTACAGGGGCTACGAGCAGTACCTC. Protein: CASTSIYRGYEQYL.

The chain is built from TRBV11-1 and TRBJ1-2, with D unresolved. V was trimmed by 1 base and J by 4 bases, leaving 16 bases between them. From germline, CDR1 is SGHAT and CDR2 FQDESV (reference sequence). CDR3 length equals 16 residues. CDR3 coding DNA: TGTGCCAGCAGCTTAGAGGTCACGGGGTCAGTCTATGGCTACACCTTC. Protein product: CASSLEVTGSVYGYTF.

This clone was detected ten times or more. The chain has TRBV3-1 and TRBJ2-7; D unclear. This CDR3 spans 14 amino acids. The V end was cut by 1 base, the J end by 4 bases, with 11 bases between. The germline V gene encodes CDR1 LGHDT and CDR2 YNNKEL (reference sequence). CDR3 in DNA: TGTGCCAGCAGCCAAGCGGAGAATCGGTACGAGCAGTACTTC. Its translation: CASSQAENRYEQYF.

In its sample, this clone was seen many times. This chain connects TRBV2 to TRBJ2-1, with unresolved D. V shed 2 bases and J shed 5 bases, with 10 bases lying between them. CDR1 is SNHLY, CDR2 FYNNEI, per germline. The CDR3 spans 14 residues. CDR3 nucleotides: TGTGCCAGCAGTGAACTAGTCCAACACAATGAGCAGTTCTTC. Translation gives CASSELVQHNEQFF.

The genes are TRBV20-1 and TRBJ2-7; tentatively, D is TRBD2 (6 bases). Germline CDR1 reads DFQATT; CDR2 reads SNEGSKA (reference sequence). This CDR3 comprises 13 residues. The V end was cut by 6 bases, the J end by 5 bases, with 17 bases between. Here the CDR3 reads CSAFGGVMDEQYF. The CDR3 DNA reads TGCAGTGCCTTCGGGGGAGTGATGGACGAGCAGTACTTC.

The V and J genes are TRBV20-1 and TRBJ2-1; 7 nucleotides align to TRBD2. Looked up from germline, CDR1 is DFQATT and CDR2 is SNEGSKA (reference sequence). The CDR3 contains 16 residues. Unmatched junction bases numbered 16, after V lost 4 bases and J lost 7 bases. The CDR3 region is CSAIDRGDVGCNEQFF. The CDR3 DNA follows: TGCAGTGCTATAGACCGGGGGGACGTAGGGTGTAATGAGCAGTTCTTC.

This clone was seen at least ten times. The chain recombines TRBV20-1 with TRBJ2-1; the D gene is possibly TRBD1 (6 bases). CDR1 is DFQATT, CDR2 SNEGSKA, per germline (reference sequence). The V gene lost 6 bases and the J gene lost 9 bases, with 12 bases spanning the gap. There are 11 residues in the CDR3. CDR3 region: CSAHRVGEQFF. CDR3 nucleotides: TGCAGTGCACACAGGGTTGGTGAGCAGTTCTTC.

There are a few counts of this clone. A single base separates this from a much larger clone, so it may be a read error. The gene calls are TRBV15 and TRBJ1-4; D is undetermined. Trimming stripped 4 bases from V and 8 bases from J, with 11 bases between. CDR3 length equals 13 residues. Germline CDR1 reads LNHNV; CDR2 reads YYDKDF (reference sequence). The CDR3 DNA is TGTGCCACCAGCATAGATTCAGACGAAAAACTGTTTTTT. This gives the protein CATSIDSDEKLFF.

This clone showed up many times. A much larger clone is a single base away; this may be a read error. This sequence joins TRBV29-1 and TRBJ1-1, with no clear D. The germline V gene encodes CDR1 SQVTM and CDR2 ANQGSEA. The CDR3 totals 11 residues. Trimming stripped 8 bases from V and 7 bases from J, with 14 bases between. The chain's CDR3 is CSSTTGVEAFF. The CDR3 DNA is TGCAGCTCGACAACGGGTGTTGAAGCTTTCTTT.

In its sample, this clone was seen many times. V gene TRBV20-1 combines with J gene TRBJ1-6; D remains unclear. Trimming left V 1 base short and J 11 bases short, with 6 bases between. There are 11 residues in the CDR3. From germline, CDR1 is DFQATT and CDR2 SNEGSKA (reference sequence). In nucleotides, the CDR3 is TGCAGTGCTAGAGGTTCAACACCCCTCCACTTT. Translating gives CSARGSTPLHF.

The V gene is TRBV25-1, the J gene TRBJ2-3, with 10 bases aligning to TRBD2. The V gene's germline CDR1 is MGHDK and CDR2 SYGVNS. The V gene end was trimmed by 1 base and the J gene end by 4 bases; junction bases not matched to a gene: 17. The CDR3 consists of 20 residues. CDR3 nucleotide sequence: TGTGCCAGCAGTGAATTGGAAGGAAGGACTAGCGGAGGGGGGGCAGATACGCAGTATTTT. Translated: CASSELEGRTSGGGADTQYF.

A word on this clone: This sequence may be a read error, since a much larger clone differs from it by one base. V and J are TRBV9 and TRBJ2-5; D might be TRBD1 (6 bases). The CDR3 is made up of 15 amino acids. The germline CDR1 and CDR2 sequences are SGDLS and YYNGEE. The CDR3 DNA is TGTTCCAGCAGCTTCCTTACAGGGTTTGGGGAGACCCAGTACTTC. It specifies CSSSFLTGFGETQYF.

This clone came up many times. This could be a read error, since a much larger clone is one nucleotide away. This rearrangement joins TRBV11-2 to TRBJ2-1, with D possibly matching TRBD1 (6 bases). Germline CDR1 is SGHAT and CDR2 is FQNNGV. This CDR3 contains 15 residues. The CDR3 sequence: CASSSTGNLYNEQFF. For the CDR3, the DNA is TGCGCCAGCAGCTCAACAGGGAACCTTTACAATGAGCAGTTCTTC.

This clone was detected only once. One base away lies a much larger clone, so this may be a sequencing read error. V usage is TRBV5-4 and J usage is TRBJ2-7; the match to TRBD1 covers 7 bases. Germline CDR1 reads SGHNT; CDR2 reads YYREEE (reference sequence). This CDR3 spans 16 amino acids. The CDR3 sequence: CASTSWGNTDRDDQYF. CDR3 sequence (DNA): TGTGCCAGCACCTCATGGGGAAACACTGACAGGGACGATCAGTACTTC.